This TCR beta chain originates from a study of T-cell memory formation after mild COVID-19. CDR1 is GTSNPN and CDR2 is SVGIG in the germline V gene (reference sequence). Trimming removed 0 bases from V and 13 bases from J, with 19 bases in between. This CDR3 is built from 14 residues. MiXCR, applied by TCRdb to the 5' RACE reads, yields one record per CDR3 protein. The data hold about 400,000 distinct CDR3 sequences, with less than 25% observed a single time. V and J are TRBV30 and TRBJ2-4, with D possibly TRBD1 on 7 matching bases. This TCR came from an adult woman who had mild COVID-19 (a few samples of this study predate the infection). Cell type and time point are not known. What was sequenced was PBMCs or a T cell subset sorted from them (not recorded which). The CDR3 reads CAWSVWRDRPEQYF. Written as DNA, the CDR3 is TGTGCCTGGAGTGTATGGCGGGACAGACCAGAGCAGTACTTC.